The 24 T cell receptor beta chains below all came from one sample that was sequenced in a study of ipilimumab plus nivolumab after autologous stem cell transplantation. The protocol was immunoSEQ multiplex PCR, while the TCRdb copy is restricted to in-frame clones and leaves out a portion. Among several thousand clones listed, under 85% were seen once. The sequences come from PBMCs, collected in a trial of ipilimumab plus nivolumab as post-transplant consolidation. The receptor set was obtained from a male donor with multiple myeloma.

CDR3 sequence: CASSLSSSRFYEQFF. The CDR3 region has the DNA TGTGCCAGCAGCTTAAGTTCTAGCCGCTTCTATGAGCAGTTCTTC. The genes are TRBV7-2 and TRBJ2-1; a possible D gene is TRBD2 (5 bases). CDR3 length: 15 amino acids. Trimming pared 2 bases from V and 8 bases from J, leaving 16 bases between. Germline CDR1 reads SGHTA; CDR2 reads FQGNSA.

The chain combines TRBV6-5 with TRBJ1-1; TRBD1 is a possible D gene (5 bases). CDR3 length: 15 amino acids. Trimming removed 6 bases from V and 0 bases from J, with 14 bases in between. Per the germline V gene, CDR1 is MNHEY and CDR2 is SVGAGI. This chain's CDR3 is CASRSPGRLNTEAFF. CDR3 bases: TGTGCCAGCAGGTCGCCGGGACGGCTGAACACTGAAGCTTTCTTT.

The sample holds a few counts of this clone. The chain has TRBV15 and TRBJ1-5; no clear D gene. With 1 base removed from V and 8 bases from J, the gap between germline ends came to 12 bases. The V gene's germline CDR1 is LNHNV and CDR2 YYDKDF (reference sequence). The CDR3 spans 14 residues. The CDR3 spells CATSRVGGMEPQHF. As DNA, the CDR3 is TGTGCCACCAGCAGAGTGGGAGGTATGGAGCCCCAGCATTTT.

This chain uses TRBV5-1 with TRBJ1-2; TRBD1 aligns across 8 bases. The germline gives CDR1 SGHRS, CDR2 YFSETQ. The CDR3 is made up of 16 amino acids. The V gene end was trimmed by 0 bases and the J gene end by 4 bases; junction bases not matched to a gene: 8. This chain's CDR3 is CASSLAAQGGSYGYTF. CDR3 coding DNA: TGCGCCAGCAGCTTGGCCGCACAGGGGGGTAGCTATGGCTACACCTTC.

This rearrangement joins TRBV4-3 to TRBJ2-1; 13 bases match TRBD2. This CDR3 is built from 18 residues. With 2 bases clipped from V and 0 bases from J, the junction kept 4 bases outside the gene matches. CDR1 and CDR2 (germline): LGHNA, YSLEER. This chain's CDR3 is CASSQLTSGGSSYNEQFF. In DNA, the CDR3 is TGCGCCAGCAGCCAACTGACTAGCGGGGGGAGCTCCTACAATGAGCAGTTCTTC.

This chain joins TRBV19 and TRBJ2-3, with unresolved D. The V and J ends lost 3 bases and 11 bases respectively, with 15 bases between them. Looked up from germline, CDR1 is LNHDA and CDR2 is SQIVND (reference sequence). This CDR3 region has 13 residues. The CDR3 is CASSIVGPHGQYF. CDR3 bases: TGTGCCAGTAGTATTGTGGGCCCACATGGGCAGTATTTT.

The chain joins TRBV7-9 to TRBJ2-2; D unclear. This CDR3 is built from 15 residues. Germline V gene sequence: CDR1 SEHNR, CDR2 FQNEAQ (reference sequence). V was shortened by 1 base and J by 6 bases, with 12 bases between the two germline ends. The CDR3 protein is CASSLGGQPAGELFF. The CDR3 DNA reads as TGTGCCAGCAGCTTAGGTGGTCAACCAGCCGGGGAGCTGTTTTTT.

J is TRBJ1-2 and V is TRBV21-1. TRBV21-1 constitutes a pseudogene. The CDR3 has 17 residues. Here the CDR3 reads CASSKVAEGPAGNGYTF. In DNA form, the CDR3 reads TGTGCCAGCAGCAAAGTGGCTGAGGGTCCCGCGGGAAACGGCTACACCTTC.

V and J are TRBV6-6 and TRBJ1-5; D uncertain. This CDR3 is built from 14 residues. The germline gives CDR1 MNHNY, CDR2 SVGAGI (reference sequence). V dropped 0 bases and J dropped 6 bases, with 9 bases sitting between them. The CDR3 loop reads CASSYSTGIQPQHF. In nucleotides, the CDR3 is TGTGCCAGCAGTTACTCGACCGGGATTCAGCCCCAGCATTTT.

This clone was detected only once. This chain uses TRBV7-9 with TRBJ1-1; 9 nucleotides agree with TRBD1. CDR1 and CDR2 from the germline V gene are SEHNR and FQNEAQ (reference sequence). The CDR3 runs 13 residues. V trimming: 5 bases; J trimming: 8 bases; junction bases outside the gene matches: 6. CDR3 in DNA: TGTGCCAGCAGCCCCGGGACAGGGAGAGAAGCTTTCTTT. It translates to CASSPGTGREAFF. Using reference TRBV7-9 and TRBJ1-1 for the parts outside the CDR3, the full variable domain is DTGVSQNPRHKITKRGQNVTFRCDPISEHNRLYWYRQTLGQGPEFLTYFQNEAQLEKSRLLSDRFSAERPKGSFSTLEIQRTEQGDSAMYLCASSPGTGREAFFGQGTRLTVV.

The chain couples TRBV6-6 to TRBJ2-1; D perhaps matches TRBD2 (5 bases). The CDR3 loop spans 12 amino acids. Germline assignment: CDR1 MNHNY and CDR2 SVGAGI (reference sequence). Trimming cost V 8 bases and J 9 bases, with 14 bases left between them. The DNA of the CDR3 is TGTGCCAGCCGAACTAGGCCCGTTGAGCAGTTCTTC. It encodes CASRTRPVEQFF.

The chain has TRBV4-1 and TRBJ2-1, with a tentative D call TRBD1 (6 bases). Germline values: CDR1 MGHRA, CDR2 YSYEKL. Trimming cost V 4 bases and J 5 bases, with 15 bases left between them. The CDR3 totals 15 residues. The CDR3 DNA reads TGCGCCAGCAGCCCGACACGGGACACCGACAATGAGCAGTTCTTC. It specifies CASSPTRDTDNEQFF.

The chain recombines TRBV4-3 with TRBJ1-2; no clear D. The length of the CDR3 is 16 residues. V was shortened by 0 bases and J by 3 bases, with 14 bases between the two germline ends. Germline assignment: CDR1 LGHNA and CDR2 YSLEER. The CDR3 region is CASSQDLTTPDYGYTF. The CDR3 bases are TGCGCCAGCAGCCAAGATTTAACGACACCCGACTATGGCTACACCTTC.

The chain carries TRBV5-1 and TRBJ2-2; maybe TRBD1 (5 bases). This CDR3 is 13 amino acids long. Germline V CDR1 and CDR2: SGHRS, YFSETQ. Trimming took off 0 bases at V and 9 bases at J, with 9 bases between the two ends. CDR3 region: CASSLEWGWELFF. In nucleotides, the CDR3 is TGCGCCAGCAGCTTGGAGTGGGGCTGGGAGCTGTTTTTT. Combining the CDR3 with reference TRBV5-1 and TRBJ2-2 gives the whole variable domain KAGVTQTPRYLIKTRGQQVTLSCSPISGHRSVSWYQQTPGQGLQFLFEYFSETQRNKGNFPGRFSGRQFSNSRSEMNVSTLELGDSALYLCASSLEWGWELFFGEGSRLTVL.

The chain employs TRBV12-5 and TRBJ1-1; maybe TRBD1 (6 bases). This CDR3 contains 13 residues. Trimming took 2 bases from V and 7 from J, leaving 11 bases between them. Germline CDR1 reads LGHNT; CDR2 reads FRNRAP. Here the CDR3 reads CASGLLPTGEAFF. The CDR3 DNA reads TGTGCTAGTGGTTTGTTACCGACAGGTGAAGCTTTCTTT.

This clone was observed a handful of times. J is TRBJ1-2 and V is TRBV11-1; no reliable D call. Germline loops: CDR1 SGHAT, CDR2 FQDESV (reference sequence). There are 13 residues in the CDR3. Trimming pared 7 bases from V and 2 bases from J, leaving 11 bases between. CDR3 DNA sequence: TGTGCCAGCACCAAGGGAGGGAACTATGGCTACACCTTC. Amino acids: CASTKGGNYGYTF.

This sequence joins TRBV6-5 and TRBJ1-1; D may be TRBD1 (6 bases). CDR1 and CDR2 (germline): MNHEY, SVGAGI. This CDR3 region has 16 residues. V was pared by 0 bases and J by 4 bases, with 15 bases between. CDR3 DNA: TGTGCCAGCAGTTACTCATTTCCACAGGGAGTCACTGAAGCTTTCTTT. Translated, it gives CASSYSFPQGVTEAFF.

The chain uses TRBV29-1 and TRBJ1-1, with D possibly matching TRBD1 (5 bases). Germline V lookup: CDR1 SQVTM, CDR2 ANQGSEA. The V end was cut by 7 bases, the J end by 8 bases, with 17 bases between. The CDR3 has 12 amino acids. CDR3 protein: CSARTNYEEAFF. CDR3 nucleotides: TGCAGCGCCCGGACAAACTACGAGGAAGCTTTCTTT.

The J gene is TRBJ2-7, the V gene TRBV7-9; 9 bases are shared with TRBD1. The CDR3 extends over 15 amino acids. Unmatched junction bases numbered 9, after V lost 2 bases and J lost 7 bases. Germline V gene lookup returns CDR1 SEHNR and CDR2 FQNEAQ (reference sequence). CDR3: CASSLRQGDRWEQYF. Here the CDR3 DNA reads TGTGCCAGCAGCTTAAGACAGGGGGACCGATGGGAGCAGTACTTC.

This chain connects TRBV28 to TRBJ1-3; D may be TRBD1 (6 bases). The CDR3 is 17 amino acids. Per the germline V gene, CDR1 is MDHEN and CDR2 is SYDVKM. Trimming shortened V by 6 bases and J by 4 bases, and 22 bases separated the two germline ends. In DNA, the CDR3 is TGTGCCAGCAGGACACAACAGGGCAGCCTGGGAGGAAACACCATATATTTT. This sequence encodes CASRTQQGSLGGNTIYF.

The CDR3 DNA reads TGTGCCAGCAGGAAAAAGGACAGGGGGACCGGGGAGCTGTTTTTT. This encodes CASRKKDRGTGELFF. The chain recombines TRBV6-5 with TRBJ2-2, with 10 bases aligning to TRBD1. With V trimmed by 6 bases and J by 5 bases, 6 bases remained unmatched. The CDR3 totals 15 residues. Germline V gives CDR1 MNHEY, CDR2 SVGAGI.

The genes are TRBV6-4 and TRBJ2-2; no firm D call. Trimming took 0 bases from V and 8 from J, leaving 10 bases between them. Germline V CDR1 and CDR2: MRHNA, SNTAGT. The CDR3 consists of 14 residues. For the CDR3, the DNA is TGTGCCAGCAGTGACTCCAGGCTTGGTGGGGAGCTGTTTTTT. The encoded protein is CASSDSRLGGELFF.

The chain couples TRBV20-1 to TRBJ1-2, with unresolved D. Germline CDR1 reads DFQATT; CDR2 reads SNEGSKA (reference sequence). Trimming pared 3 bases from V and 8 bases from J, leaving 10 bases between. The CDR3 sequence is 11 residues long. CDR3 sequence: CSASGEEGYTF. Written as DNA, the CDR3 is TGCAGTGCTAGCGGGGAGGAAGGCTACACCTTC.

This clone is a singleton in its sample. This chain links TRBV4-1 with TRBJ2-5; 8 bases are shared with TRBD2. V lost 4 bases to trimming and J lost 0 bases; unmatched junction nucleotides: 13. This CDR3 has 18 amino acids. CDR1 MGHRA and CDR2 YSYEKL come from the germline V gene. The chain's CDR3 is CASSPLWVSGADQETQYF. In DNA form, the CDR3 reads TGCGCCAGCAGCCCCCTATGGGTTAGCGGGGCGGACCAAGAGACCCAGTACTTC.